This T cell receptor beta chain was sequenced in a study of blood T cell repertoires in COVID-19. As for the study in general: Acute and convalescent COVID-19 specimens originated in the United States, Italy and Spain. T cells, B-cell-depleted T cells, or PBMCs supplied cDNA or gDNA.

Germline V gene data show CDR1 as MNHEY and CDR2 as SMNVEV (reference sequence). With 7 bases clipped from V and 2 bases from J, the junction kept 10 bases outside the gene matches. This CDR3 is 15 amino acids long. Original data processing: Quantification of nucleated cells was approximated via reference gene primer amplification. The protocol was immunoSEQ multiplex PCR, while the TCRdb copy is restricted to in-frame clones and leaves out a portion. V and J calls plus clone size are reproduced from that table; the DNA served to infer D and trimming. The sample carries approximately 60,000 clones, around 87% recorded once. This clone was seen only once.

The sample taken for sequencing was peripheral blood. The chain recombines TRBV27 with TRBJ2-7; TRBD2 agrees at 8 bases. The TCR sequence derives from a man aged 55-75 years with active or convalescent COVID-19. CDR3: CASTGMGSGTYEQYF. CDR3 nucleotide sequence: TGTGCCAGCACAGGCATGGGTAGCGGGACCTACGAGCAGTACTTC.